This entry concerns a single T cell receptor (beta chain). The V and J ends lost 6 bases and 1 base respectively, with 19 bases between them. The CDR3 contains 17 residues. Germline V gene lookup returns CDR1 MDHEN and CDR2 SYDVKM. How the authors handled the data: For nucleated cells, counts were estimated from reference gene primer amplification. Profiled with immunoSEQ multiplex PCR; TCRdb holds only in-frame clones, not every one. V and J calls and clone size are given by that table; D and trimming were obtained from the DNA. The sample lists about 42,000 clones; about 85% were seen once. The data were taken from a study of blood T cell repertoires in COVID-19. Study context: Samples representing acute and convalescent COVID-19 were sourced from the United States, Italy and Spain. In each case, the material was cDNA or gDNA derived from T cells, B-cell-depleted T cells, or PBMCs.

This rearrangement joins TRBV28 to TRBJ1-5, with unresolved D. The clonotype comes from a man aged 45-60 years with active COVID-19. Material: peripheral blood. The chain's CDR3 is CASRELRPSGSNQPQHF. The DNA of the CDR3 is TGTGCCAGCAGGGAACTTCGACCTTCGGGGAGCAATCAGCCCCAGCATTTT.